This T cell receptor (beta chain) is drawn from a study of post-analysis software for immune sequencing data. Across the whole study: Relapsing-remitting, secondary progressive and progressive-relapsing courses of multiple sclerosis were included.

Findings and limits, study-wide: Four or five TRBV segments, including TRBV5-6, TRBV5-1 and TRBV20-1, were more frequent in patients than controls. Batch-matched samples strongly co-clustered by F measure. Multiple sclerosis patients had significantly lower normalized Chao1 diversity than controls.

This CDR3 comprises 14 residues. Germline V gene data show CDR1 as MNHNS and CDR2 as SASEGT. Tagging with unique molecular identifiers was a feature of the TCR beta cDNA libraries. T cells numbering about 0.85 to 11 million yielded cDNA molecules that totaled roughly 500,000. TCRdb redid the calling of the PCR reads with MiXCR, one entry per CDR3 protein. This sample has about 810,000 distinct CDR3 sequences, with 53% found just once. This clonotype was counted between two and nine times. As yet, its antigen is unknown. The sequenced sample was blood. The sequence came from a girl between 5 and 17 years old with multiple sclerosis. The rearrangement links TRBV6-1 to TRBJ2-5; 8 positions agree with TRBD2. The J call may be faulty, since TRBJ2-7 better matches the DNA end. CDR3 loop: CASSEVRTSFEQYF. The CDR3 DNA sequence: TGTGCCAGCAGTGAAGTGCGGACTAGCTTCGAGCAGTACTTC.